A selection of T cell receptor beta chains follows, all from one sample in a study of T cells in Graves' hyperthyroidism and ophthalmopathy. TCRdb ran MiXCR on the multiplex PCR reads and lists one entry per CDR3 protein. The sample shows over 300,000 distinct CDR3 sequences, approximately 15% of them seen only once. The sample was blood. The receptors come from a woman in her sixties or seventies with Graves' hyperthyroidism. CDR3s include the opening cysteine and the closing phenylalanine or tryptophan. D genes are given only for firm matches. A row's size may be missing; if present it is once, few, many or a size class.

d_call	v_call	j_call	clone_size	cdr3_aa	cdr3_nt
TRBD2	TRBV6-1	TRBJ2-1	many	CASSDYGGGSYNEQFF	TGTGCCAGCAGTGATTACGGCGGGGGGTCCTACAATGAGCAGTTCTTC
NA	TRBV11-2	TRBJ1-1	many	CASSPAGRNTEAFF	TGTGCCAGCAGCCCAGCAGGAAGAAACACTGAAGCTTTCTTT
NA	TRBV2	TRBJ2-5	many	CASSEAPGRETQYF	TGTGCCAGCAGTGAAGCGCCAGGGAGAGAGACCCAGTACTTC
NA	TRBV30	TRBJ1-1	many	CAWSVGRGGTEAFF	TGTGCCTGGAGTGTGGGGAGGGGGGGCACTGAAGCTTTCTTT
NA	TRBV7-2	TRBJ2-1	NA	CASSLARQANEQFF	TGTGCCAGCAGCTTAGCACGCCAGGCAAATGAGCAGTTCTTC
NA	TRBV12-3/TRBV12-4	TRBJ1-6	NA	CASSFRRVSYNSPLHF	TGTGCCAGCAGTTTTAGGAGAGTCTCCTATAATTCACCCCTCCACTTT
TRBD2	TRBV2	TRBJ2-7	NA	CASRGGTSGTSYEQYF	TGTGCCAGCAGGGGGGGGACTAGCGGGACCTCCTACGAGCAGTACTTC
TRBD2	TRBV19	TRBJ2-1	few	CASSLPRTSGSFSYNEQFF	TGTGCCAGTAGTCTTCCGCGGACTAGCGGGAGTTTCTCCTACAATGAGCAGTTCTTC
TRBD1	TRBV6-6	TRBJ1-3	NA	CASSYLKTGTGHGNSGNTIYF	TGTGCCAGCAGTTACCTTAAAACCGGGACAGGGCATGGTAACTCTGGAAACACCATATATTTT
TRBD2	TRBV5-5	TRBJ2-4	few	CASSIPGLGFTIQYF	TGTGCCAGCAGCATACCGGGACTAGGTTTCACCATTCAGTACTTC
TRBD1	TRBV3-1	TRBJ1-5	few	CASSQGTGKRAQHF	TGTGCCAGCAGCCAAGGGACAGGGAAGAGGGCCCAGCATTTT
TRBD1	TRBV12-3/TRBV12-4	TRBJ1-1	many	CASSLEFPDADRGTTEAFF	TGTGCCAGCAGTTTAGAGTTCCCTGACGCTGACAGGGGGACCACTGAAGCTTTCTTT
NA	TRBV5-6	TRBJ1-2	few	CASSQTEANYGYTF	TGTGCCAGCAGCCAGACAGAAGCTAACTATGGCTACACCTTC
NA	TRBV28	TRBJ2-3	many	CASSLYGMTDTQYF	TGTGCCAGCAGTTTGTACGGGATGACAGATACGCAGTATTTT